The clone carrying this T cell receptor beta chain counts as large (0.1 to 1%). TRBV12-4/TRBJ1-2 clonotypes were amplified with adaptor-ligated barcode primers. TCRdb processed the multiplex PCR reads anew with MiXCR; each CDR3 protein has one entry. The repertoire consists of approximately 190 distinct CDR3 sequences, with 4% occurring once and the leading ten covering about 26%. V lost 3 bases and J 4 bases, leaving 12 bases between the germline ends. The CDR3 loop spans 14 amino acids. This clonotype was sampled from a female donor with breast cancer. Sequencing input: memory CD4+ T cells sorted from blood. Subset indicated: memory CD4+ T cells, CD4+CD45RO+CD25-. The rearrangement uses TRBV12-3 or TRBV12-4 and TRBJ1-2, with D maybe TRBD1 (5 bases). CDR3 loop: CASSLRRGLYGYTF. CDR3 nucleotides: TGTGCCAGCAGTTTGAGGAGGGGACTCTATGGCTACACCTTC.